This T cell receptor (beta chain) was sequenced during a study of cytomegalovirus exposure and HLA in healthy donors (dated by TCRdb to about 2017). Study-wide context: According to an earlier analysis of several hundred of the donors, about 179 million T cells yielded 117 million unique TCR beta sequences and 276 Gb of sequence data. An early release that covered 640 HLA-typed donors contained approximately 300 gigabases of sequencing data and tens of millions of unique TCR sequences. Of the 300 to 450 genotyped donors, roughly 85% fell in the genetic ancestry cluster associated with self-reported Caucasian donors. The aim of the study was to test whether cataloging public T cell receptors could identify signatures of past pathogen exposure. The study profiled the T cell repertoires of hundreds of subjects by immunosequencing and related them to cytomegalovirus serostatus. Along with the roughly 670-subject first cohort, a separate validation cohort of over a hundred different subjects was used. The study combined high-throughput TCR immunosequencing, statistical association of individual TCRs with disease status, and machine learning to predict cytomegalovirus infection status. A later analysis re-analyzed previously published TCR beta repertoires from 666 donors and added high-resolution HLA genotyping to study TCR occurrence patterns. Rather than drawing on any new phenotypic data, the later analysis identified candidate immune exposures from TCR beta sequences and the way those sequences occurred across donors. In an earlier analysis of more than 550 of the donors, high-throughput TCR beta sequencing was used to judge whether each TCR beta V gene segment behaved as functional or pseudogenic. Donor age, sex, ethnicity and CMV serostatus were compiled alongside the repertoire data. In a later genetic analysis, genome-wide SNP genotypes for about three fifths of the roughly 670 donors were used, and that subset was treated as a discovery cohort. All discovery cohort repertoires had been generated on a single sequencing platform. HLA typing included class I and class II loci at four-digit resolution. Typing coverage varied by locus: roughly 629-640 donors for A, B, C, DRB1 and DQB1; approximately 500 for DQA1; more than 600 for DPA1; 400 to 480 for DPB1. Five DR-DQ haplotypes were treated as single units for association and clustering because of strong linkage in the cohort. On average, around 200,000 unique TCR beta nucleotide sequences were sequenced per donor among 398 genotyped donors of the cohort, with roughly a sixth of those sequences being non-productive.

Libraries were made using the immunoSEQ multiplex PCR assay. For the multiplex PCR, a mixture combining 60 forward primers for TCR Vbeta segments and 13 reverse primers for TCR Jbeta segments was used. Amplification of the CDR3 region of rearranged TCR beta genes was performed with a multiplex PCR assay on genomic DNA. On the Illumina HiSeq System, the amplified TCR beta libraries were sequenced as 87-base-pair reads. On the authors' methods: In a later analysis, approximately 74 million unique TCR beta chains were counted across the 500 to 700 repertoires, and about 9.9 million of these chains were shared by at least two donors. Raw reads were error-corrected and collapsed into unique sequences by a nearest-neighbor algorithm in which closely related sequences were merged to remove PCR and sequencing errors. To assign V, D and J gene segments, CDR3 sequences were aligned to IMGT reference sequences. Each retained sequence needed at least a six-nucleotide match to both a V gene segment and a J gene segment. Rearrangements were classified as productive when the CDR3 lacked stop codons and remained in frame with V and J, and all other rearrangements were classified as non-productive. CDR3 was defined by IMGT convention, running from the second conserved V-encoded cysteine to the conserved J-encoded phenylalanine. In an earlier analysis of more than 550 of the donors, sequences lacking an unambiguous match to a single V gene segment were excluded. An earlier analysis of about 590 of the donors classified V segments as functional when productive rearrangements were above 56.7% and as segregating when the standard deviation between donors was above 5%. A statistical classification framework was built to diagnose cytomegalovirus status from the catalog of TCR beta chain sequences. A later analysis assigned V and J genes by comparing TCR nucleotide sequences with IMGT/GENE-DB human TR gene sequences. A later analysis assigned CDR3 sequences and most-parsimonious VDJ recombination scenarios with the TCRdist pipeline. A later analysis defined each TCR beta chain by its CDR3 amino acid sequence plus V-gene family, and excluded reads lacking a unique V-gene family. A later analysis removed 500 to 600 highly shared, low-generation-probability nucleotide sequences to deal with suspected cross-contamination and a sequencing artifact. In a later analysis, a clonal expansion index was calculated for each public chain from normalized within-repertoire ranks of inferred template counts. Generation probabilities in a later analysis came from a VDJ recombination model fitted to out-of-frame rearrangements, and those results were checked against IGoR. A later analysis scored TCR-TCR, TCR-HLA and TCR-CMV co-occurrence with hypergeometric tests, applying a repertoire-size bias correction to TCR pairs. In a later analysis, false discovery rates were estimated by permuting HLA or CMV assignments 20 times. In a later analysis, co-occurring TCRs were grouped using DBSCAN, and TCRdist sequence similarity was added for clustering within HLA-allele-positive subsets. Repertoires with fewer than 30,000 or more than 120,000 public chains, plus five repertoires with anomalous nucleotide sharing, were excluded from co-occurrence clustering. The clones in this table, taken by TCRdb from immuneACCESS, are in-frame only. Not every clone is retained; where verified, under half of the shortfall comes from an unresolved V gene, and the cause of the rest is unknown. D and trimming were read from the DNA, whereas the V and J calls and clone size are those reported in that table. Within this sample are 100,000 to 150,000 clones, with around two thirds of them counted one time only. 4.5% to 5% of the sample comes from the top ten.

The cohort consisted of some 730 healthy bone marrow donors. All cohort members were sampled while nominally healthy, although unrecorded immune exposures were likely present. The donor was CMV seropositive and belonged to the group of some 290 seropositive cohort members. Each donor provided a peripheral blood sample, and peripheral blood mononuclear cells were used for TCR beta sequencing. The Qiagen DNeasy Blood Extraction Kit was used to extract genomic DNA from the blood cell samples. The paper as a whole reports these results and caveats: Immune exposure information for the cohort was limited to CMV serostatus. Most CMV-associated TCR beta chains appeared to be HLA-restricted in a later analysis, and the HLA associations seemed to be driven largely by CMV exposure. According to a later analysis, parvovirus B19, influenza, CMV and Epstein-Barr virus appeared linked to several top co-occurrence clusters. Some IMGT-functional V segments, including TRBV6-2 and TRBV6-3, could not be told apart with the 87-base-pair reads, so those segments were excluded. When HLA alleles, especially DR and DQ, strongly co-occurred, TCR associations were difficult to assign to individual alleles. In a later genetic analysis, a missense DCLRE1C variant was associated with V-gene and J-gene trimming of TCR beta chains, and the association was replicated in an independent cohort. It was suggested by the authors that the approach could potentially be generalized to other disease states and immunological phenotypes. In an earlier analysis of 450 to 750 of the donors, most TCR beta V segments appeared in productive rearrangements about 87% or about 30% of the time, broadly matching IMGT annotations. In vitro tests confirmed that three of the cytomegalovirus-associated TCR beta chains recognize cytomegalovirus antigens. A later genetic analysis reported fewer N-insertions in productive TCRs among donors in an Asian-associated ancestry cluster than the roughly 700-donor mean. Correlated functional status among segregating V segments might be attributable to linkage disequilibrium, but an unknown experimental factor could not be ruled out. A further reported finding was that TCR beta sequences accurately predicted the HLA-A and HLA-B alleles for most subjects in the first cohort. Because HLA typing was missing for some donors at each locus, association tests included only the typed subset. In the study, 150 to 200 TCR beta chains were listed as associated with cytomegalovirus. A later analysis found that HLA-associated TCR beta chains were more clonally expanded and had lower generation probabilities than equally common non-associated chains. The cohort was sequenced for TCR beta chains only, and without alpha or paired-chain data the features that could be detected were limited. At a false discovery rate of 0.05, a later analysis linked fewer than 20,000 TCR beta sequences to specific HLA alleles. Because counts were too low, about 15 rarely observed V segments, including chromosome 9 orphons, were left out of the earlier analysis of about 500 of the donors. Roughly uniform sequencing depth across donors was assumed in presence/absence analyses, although this assumption may not hold. Most TCR sequences were seen in very few donors, while some public TCRs were found in many individuals. In both the original and validation cohorts, the classifier was reported to diagnose cytomegalovirus status with high specificity and sensitivity. A group of highly shared sequence variants was considered likely to be a technical artifact of the sequencing pipeline. In a later analysis, the rate of TCR association differed among HLA loci, with DRB1 alleles having the most associated TCRs and HLA-C alleles having the fewest.

This clone showed up just a few times. Its antigen target is currently unknown. No base quality information exists; no much larger clone differs at one position. Compared with germline, V lacks 0 bases and J lacks 9 bases; bases without a gene match: 9. CDR1 is given as LGHNA and CDR2 as YNFKEQ, both from the germline V gene. Counted from cysteine to phenylalanine, this CDR3 has 16 amino acids. Here the CDR3 DNA is all that survives: 48 bases in frame from base 1. This sequence was found in a man aged 60 to 75 in good health and CMV-seropositive. The chain employs TRBV4-2 and TRBJ2-1; TRBD1 lines up with 9 middle nucleotides. The specimen was PBMCs. The DNA sequence reads TGTGCCAGCAGCCAAGAGAATTTTGGGACAGGGCTTGAGCAGTTCTTC. This translates into CASSQENFGTGLEQFF.